This T cell receptor (beta chain) emerged from a study of long-term antiretroviral therapy in people with HIV. Study-wide results and limits: Spans of CDR3 length were tighter for HIV repertoires than for controls. Following ART, diversity rose but still fell short of transplant donor controls.

Run at survey level, the immunoSEQ assay was version v3.0. Assay used: immunoSEQ multiplex PCR; TCRdb lists only in-frame clones, some missing. The data hold about 40,000 clones, with around 85% observed a single time. Participants who had HIV were, without exception, treated in the United States. Worth noting for this clone: Its antigen is unidentified.

This CDR3 has 13 amino acids. Germline V gives CDR1 SGHNT, CDR2 YYREEE (reference sequence). Trimming took 2 bases from V and 5 from J, leaving 10 bases between them. The V gene is TRBV5-4, the J gene TRBJ2-5, with no clear D. The origin of this receptor is a woman between 45 and 60 years old with HIV. The sequences come from unsorted PBMCs, collected 3.1 years after starting antiretroviral therapy. The DNA for the CDR3 is TGTGCCAGCAGCTTACAGCAGATGGAGACCCAGTACTTC. Translated: CASSLQQMETQYF.